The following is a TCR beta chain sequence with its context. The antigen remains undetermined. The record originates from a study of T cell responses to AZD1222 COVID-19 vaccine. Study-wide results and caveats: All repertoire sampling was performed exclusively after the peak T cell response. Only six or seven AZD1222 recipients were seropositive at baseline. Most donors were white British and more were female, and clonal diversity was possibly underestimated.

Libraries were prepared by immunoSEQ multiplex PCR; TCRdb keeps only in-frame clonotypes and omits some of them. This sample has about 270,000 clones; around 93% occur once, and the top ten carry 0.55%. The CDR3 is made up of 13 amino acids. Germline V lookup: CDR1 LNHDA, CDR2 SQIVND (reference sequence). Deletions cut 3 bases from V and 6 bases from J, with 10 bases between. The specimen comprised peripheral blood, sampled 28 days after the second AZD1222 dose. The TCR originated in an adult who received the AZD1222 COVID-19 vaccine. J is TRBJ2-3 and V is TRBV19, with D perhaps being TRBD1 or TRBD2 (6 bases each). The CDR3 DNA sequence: TGTGCCAGTAGTATCCGAGGGGGGGATACGCAGTATTTT. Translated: CASSIRGGDTQYF.